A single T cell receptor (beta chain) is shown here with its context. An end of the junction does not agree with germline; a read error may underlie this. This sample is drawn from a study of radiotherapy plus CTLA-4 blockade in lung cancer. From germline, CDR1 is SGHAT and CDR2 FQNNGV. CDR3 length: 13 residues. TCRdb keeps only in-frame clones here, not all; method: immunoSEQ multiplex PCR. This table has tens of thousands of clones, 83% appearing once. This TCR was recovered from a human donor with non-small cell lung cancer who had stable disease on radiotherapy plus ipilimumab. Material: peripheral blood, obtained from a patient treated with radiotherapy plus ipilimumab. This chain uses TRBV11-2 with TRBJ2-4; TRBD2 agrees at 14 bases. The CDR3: CASSLVLGTSGSF. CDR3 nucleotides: TGTGCCAGCAGCTTAGTTTTGGGGACTAGCGGGAGCTTC.